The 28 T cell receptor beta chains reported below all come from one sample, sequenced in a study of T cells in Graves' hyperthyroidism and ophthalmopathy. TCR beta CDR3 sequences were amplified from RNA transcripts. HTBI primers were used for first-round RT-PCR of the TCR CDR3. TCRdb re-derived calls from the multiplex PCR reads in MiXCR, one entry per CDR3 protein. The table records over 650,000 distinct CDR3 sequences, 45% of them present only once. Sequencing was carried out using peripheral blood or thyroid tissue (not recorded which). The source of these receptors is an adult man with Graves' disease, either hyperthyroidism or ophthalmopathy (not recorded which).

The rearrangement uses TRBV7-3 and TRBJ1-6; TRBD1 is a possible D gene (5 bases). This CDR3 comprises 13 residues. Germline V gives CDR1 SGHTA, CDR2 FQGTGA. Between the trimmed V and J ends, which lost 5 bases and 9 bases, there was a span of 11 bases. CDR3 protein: CASSARQTSPLHF. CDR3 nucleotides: TGTGCCAGCAGCGCCAGACAGACTTCACCCCTCCACTTT.

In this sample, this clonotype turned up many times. CDR3 coding DNA: TGCAGTGCTAGAGAAGGGGTAAGCACTGAAGCTTTCTTT. The encoded protein is CSAREGVSTEAFF. The V and J genes are TRBV20-1 and TRBJ1-1; weak D call: TRBD1 (5 bases). The CDR3 has 13 residues. Trimming took 0 bases from V and 4 from J, leaving 9 bases between them. CDR1 is DFQATT, CDR2 SNEGSKA, per germline (reference sequence).

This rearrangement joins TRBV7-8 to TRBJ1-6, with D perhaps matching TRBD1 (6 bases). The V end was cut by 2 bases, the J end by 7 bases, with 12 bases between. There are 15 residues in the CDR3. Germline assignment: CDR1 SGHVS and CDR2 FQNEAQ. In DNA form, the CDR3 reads TGTGCCAGCAGCTTAATCTCGGGGGCGAATTCACCCCTCCACTTT. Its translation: CASSLISGANSPLHF.

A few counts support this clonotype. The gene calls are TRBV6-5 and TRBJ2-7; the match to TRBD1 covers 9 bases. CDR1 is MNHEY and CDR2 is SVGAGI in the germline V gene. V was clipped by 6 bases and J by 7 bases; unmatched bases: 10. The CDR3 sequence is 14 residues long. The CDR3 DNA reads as TGTGCCAGCAGCTCCGGACAGGGGACCTTGGAGCAGTACTTC. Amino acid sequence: CASSSGQGTLEQYF.

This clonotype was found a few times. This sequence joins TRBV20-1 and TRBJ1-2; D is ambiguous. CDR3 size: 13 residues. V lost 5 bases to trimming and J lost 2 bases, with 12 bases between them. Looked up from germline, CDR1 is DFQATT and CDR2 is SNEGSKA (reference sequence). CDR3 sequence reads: CSALKASNYGYTF. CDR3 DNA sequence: TGCAGTGCTTTGAAAGCATCAAACTATGGCTACACCTTC.

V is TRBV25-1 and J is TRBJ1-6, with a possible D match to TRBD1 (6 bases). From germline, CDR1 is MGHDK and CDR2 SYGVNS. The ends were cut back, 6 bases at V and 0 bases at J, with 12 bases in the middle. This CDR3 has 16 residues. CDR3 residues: CASRAQGSSYNSPLHF. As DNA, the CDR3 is TGTGCCAGCAGGGCTCAGGGGAGCTCCTATAATTCACCCCTCCACTTT.

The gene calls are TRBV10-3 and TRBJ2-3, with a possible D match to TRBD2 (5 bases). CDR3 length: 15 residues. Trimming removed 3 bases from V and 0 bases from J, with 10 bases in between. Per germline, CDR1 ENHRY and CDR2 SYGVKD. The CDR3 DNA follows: TGTGCCATCAGTGACCCAGCGGCTAGCACAGATACGCAGTATTTT. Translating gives CAISDPAASTDTQYF.

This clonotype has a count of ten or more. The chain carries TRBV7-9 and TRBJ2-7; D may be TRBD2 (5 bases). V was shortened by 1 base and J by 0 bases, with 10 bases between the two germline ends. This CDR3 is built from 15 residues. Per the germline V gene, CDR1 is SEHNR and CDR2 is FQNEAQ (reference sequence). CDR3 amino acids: CASSLVGLSSYEQYF. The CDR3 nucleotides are TGTGCCAGCAGCTTAGTAGGACTCAGCTCCTACGAGCAGTACTTC.

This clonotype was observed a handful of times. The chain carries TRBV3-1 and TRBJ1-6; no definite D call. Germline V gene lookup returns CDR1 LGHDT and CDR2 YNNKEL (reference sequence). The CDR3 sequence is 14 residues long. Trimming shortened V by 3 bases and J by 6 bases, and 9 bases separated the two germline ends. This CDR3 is CASSHNRANSPLHF. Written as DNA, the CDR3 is TGTGCCAGCAGCCACAACAGAGCTAATTCACCCCTCCACTTT.

CDR3 sequence (DNA): TGTGCCAGCAGCCAGACCCGGGACAGGTTTGCCGGGGAGCTGTTTTTT. It codes for CASSQTRDRFAGELFF. This chain joins TRBV7-9 and TRBJ2-2; 8 nucleotides match TRBD1. In germline, CDR1 is SEHNR, CDR2 FQNEAQ (reference sequence). This CDR3 comprises 16 residues. The ends lost 5 bases at V and 6 bases at J; junction bases unmatched: 11. Together with reference TRBV7-9 and TRBJ2-2, the CDR3 gives the full variable domain: DTGVSQNPRHKITKRGQNVTFRCDPISEHNRLYWYRQTLGQGPEFLTYFQNEAQLEKSRLLSDRFSAERPKGSFSTLEIQRTEQGDSAMYLCASSQTRDRFAGELFFGEGSRLTVL.

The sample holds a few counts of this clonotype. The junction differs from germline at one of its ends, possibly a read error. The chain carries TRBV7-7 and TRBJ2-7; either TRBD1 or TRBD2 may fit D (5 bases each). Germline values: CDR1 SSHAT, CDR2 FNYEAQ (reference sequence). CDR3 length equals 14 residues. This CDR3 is CASSPGTESFEQYF. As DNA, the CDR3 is TGTGCTAGCAGCCCGGGGACGGAAAGTTTCGAGCAGTACTTC. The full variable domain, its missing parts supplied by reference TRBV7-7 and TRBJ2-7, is GAGVSQSPRYKVTKRGQDVTLRCDPISSHATLYWYQQALGQGPEFLTYFNYEAQPDKSGLPSDRFSAERPEGSISTLTIQRTEQRDSAMYRCASSPGTESFEQYFGPGTRLTVT.

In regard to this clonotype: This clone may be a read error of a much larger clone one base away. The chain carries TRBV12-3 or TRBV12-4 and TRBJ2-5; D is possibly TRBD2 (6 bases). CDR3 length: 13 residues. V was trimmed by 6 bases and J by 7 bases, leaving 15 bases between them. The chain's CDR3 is CASSWPEEGTQYF. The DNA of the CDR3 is TGTGCCAGCAGCTGGCCGGAGGAGGGGACCCAGTACTTC.

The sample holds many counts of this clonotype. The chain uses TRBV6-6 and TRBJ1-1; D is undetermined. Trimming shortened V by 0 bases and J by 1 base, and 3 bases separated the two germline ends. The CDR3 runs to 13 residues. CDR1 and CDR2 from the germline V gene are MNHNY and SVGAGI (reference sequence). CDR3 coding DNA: TGTGCCAGCAGTTACTCCCAGAACACTGAAGCTTTCTTT. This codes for CASSYSQNTEAFF.

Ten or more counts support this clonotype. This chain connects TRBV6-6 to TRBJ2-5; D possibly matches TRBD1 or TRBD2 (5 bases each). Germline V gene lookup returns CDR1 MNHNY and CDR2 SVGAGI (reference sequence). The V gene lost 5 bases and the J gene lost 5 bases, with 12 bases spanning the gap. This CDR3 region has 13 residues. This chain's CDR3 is CASSRQEGETQYF. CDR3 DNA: TGTGCCAGCAGTAGACAAGAGGGGGAGACCCAGTACTTC.

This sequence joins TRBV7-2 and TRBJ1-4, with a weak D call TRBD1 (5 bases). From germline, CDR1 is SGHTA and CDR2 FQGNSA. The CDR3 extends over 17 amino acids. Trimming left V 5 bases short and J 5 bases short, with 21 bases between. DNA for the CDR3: TGTGCCAGCAGCCCACGGGGGTCTGCGCCAGGAAATGAAAAACTGTTTTTT. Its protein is CASSPRGSAPGNEKLFF.

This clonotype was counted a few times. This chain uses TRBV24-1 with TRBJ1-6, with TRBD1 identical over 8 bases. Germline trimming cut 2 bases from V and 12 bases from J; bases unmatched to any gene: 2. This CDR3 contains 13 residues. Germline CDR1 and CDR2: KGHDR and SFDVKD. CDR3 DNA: TGTGCCACCAGTGATTCTACAGGGGGACCCCTCCACTTT. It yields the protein CATSDSTGGPLHF.

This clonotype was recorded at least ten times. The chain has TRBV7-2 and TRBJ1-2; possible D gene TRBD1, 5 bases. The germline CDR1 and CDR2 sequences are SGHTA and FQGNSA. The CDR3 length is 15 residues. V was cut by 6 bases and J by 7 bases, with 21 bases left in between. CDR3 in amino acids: CASSPTGTPGAGYTF. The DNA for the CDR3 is TGTGCCAGCAGTCCCACTGGGACTCCGGGCGCTGGCTACACCTTC.

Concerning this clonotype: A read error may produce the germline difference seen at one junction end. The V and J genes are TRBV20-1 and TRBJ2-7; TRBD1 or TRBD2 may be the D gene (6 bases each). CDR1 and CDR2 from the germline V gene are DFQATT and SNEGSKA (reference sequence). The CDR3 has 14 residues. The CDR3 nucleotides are TGCAGCGCCCAGGGGCGGGGCGAGCCCTACGAGCAGTGCTTC. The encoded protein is CSAQGRGEPYEQCF.

The CDR3 here is CSVGRDRVGSPLHF. The CDR3, as DNA: TGCAGCGTTGGTCGGGACAGGGTCGGTTCACCCCTCCACTTT. The chain has TRBV29-1 and TRBJ1-6; TRBD1 matches at 9 bases. V was pared by 4 bases and J by 9 bases, with 7 bases of the junction left unmatched. Per germline, CDR1 SQVTM and CDR2 ANQGSEA. The CDR3 runs 14 residues. Based on the CDR3 plus reference TRBV29-1 and TRBJ1-6, the full variable domain is SAVISQKPSRDICQRGTSLTIQCQVDSQVTMMFWYRQQPGQSLTLIATANQGSEATYESGFVIDKFPISRPNLTFSTLTVSNMSPEDSSIYLCSVGRDRVGSPLHFGNGTRLTVT.

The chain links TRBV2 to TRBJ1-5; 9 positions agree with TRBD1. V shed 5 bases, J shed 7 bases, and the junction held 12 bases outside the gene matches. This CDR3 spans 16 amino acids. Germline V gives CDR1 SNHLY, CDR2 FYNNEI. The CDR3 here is CASSYLLQGARQPQHF. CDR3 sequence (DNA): TGTGCCAGCAGTTACTTGTTACAGGGGGCACGGCAGCCCCAGCATTTT.

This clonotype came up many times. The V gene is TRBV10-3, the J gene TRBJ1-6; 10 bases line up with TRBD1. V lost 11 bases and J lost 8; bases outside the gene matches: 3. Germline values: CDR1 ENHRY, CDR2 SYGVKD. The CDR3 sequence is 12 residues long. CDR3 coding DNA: TGTGCCGCAGGGACAGGGGATTCACCCCTCCACTTT. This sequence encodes CAAGTGDSPLHF.

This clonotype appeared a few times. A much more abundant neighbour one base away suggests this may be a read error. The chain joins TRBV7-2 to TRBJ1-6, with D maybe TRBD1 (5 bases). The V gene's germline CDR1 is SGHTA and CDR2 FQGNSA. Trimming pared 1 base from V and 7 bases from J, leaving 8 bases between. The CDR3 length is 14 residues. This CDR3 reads CTSSLEPGNSPLHF. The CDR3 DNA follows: TGTACCAGCAGCTTAGAGCCAGGGAATTCACCCCTCCACTTT.

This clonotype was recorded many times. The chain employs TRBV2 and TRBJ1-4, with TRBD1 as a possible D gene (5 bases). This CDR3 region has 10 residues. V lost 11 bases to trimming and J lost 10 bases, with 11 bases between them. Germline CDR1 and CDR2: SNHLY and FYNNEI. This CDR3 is CASRGPKLFF. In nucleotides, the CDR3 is TGTGCCTCTCGGGGCCCAAAACTGTTTTTT.

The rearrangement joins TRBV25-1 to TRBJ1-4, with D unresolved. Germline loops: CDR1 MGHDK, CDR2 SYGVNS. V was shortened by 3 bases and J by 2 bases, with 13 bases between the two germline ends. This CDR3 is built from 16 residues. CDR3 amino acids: CASSEPQDNTNEKLFF. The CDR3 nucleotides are TGTGCCAGCAGTGAGCCCCAAGATAACACTAATGAAAAACTGTTTTTT.

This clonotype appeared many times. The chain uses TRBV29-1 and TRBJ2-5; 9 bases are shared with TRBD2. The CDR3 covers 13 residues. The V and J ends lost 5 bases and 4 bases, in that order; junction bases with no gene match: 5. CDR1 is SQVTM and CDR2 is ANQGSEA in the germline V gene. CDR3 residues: CSVLAGGRETQYF. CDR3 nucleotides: TGCAGCGTTCTGGCGGGGGGGAGAGAGACCCAGTACTTC. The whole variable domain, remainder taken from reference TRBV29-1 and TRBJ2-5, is SAVISQKPSRDICQRGTSLTIQCQVDSQVTMMFWYRQQPGQSLTLIATANQGSEATYESGFVIDKFPISRPNLTFSTLTVSNMSPEDSSIYLCSVLAGGRETQYFGPGTRLLVL.

In DNA form, the CDR3 reads TGCAGCGTTGGCCGCGACAGGGTGGCACGAGAAGACACCATATATTTT. Its translation: CSVGRDRVAREDTIYF. The J gene is TRBJ1-3, the V gene TRBV29-1; 7 nucleotides align to TRBD1. In germline, CDR1 is SQVTM, CDR2 ANQGSEA. CDR3 size: 16 residues. Germline trimming cut 4 bases from V and 8 bases from J; bases unmatched to any gene: 17.

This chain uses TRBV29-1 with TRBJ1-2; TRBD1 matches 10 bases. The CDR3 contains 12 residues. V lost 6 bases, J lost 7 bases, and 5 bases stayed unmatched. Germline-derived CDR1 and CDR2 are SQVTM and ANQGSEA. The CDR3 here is CSVGQGFLGYTF. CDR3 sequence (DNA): TGCAGCGTGGGACAGGGGTTTCTTGGCTACACCTTC.

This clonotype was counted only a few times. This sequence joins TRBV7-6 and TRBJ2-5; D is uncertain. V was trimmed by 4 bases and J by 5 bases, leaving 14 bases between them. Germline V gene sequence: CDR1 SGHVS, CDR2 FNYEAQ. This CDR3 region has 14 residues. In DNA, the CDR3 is TGTGCCAGCAGCTACGACTCCCTCGGGGAGACCCAGTACTTC. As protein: CASSYDSLGETQYF.